This paragraph reports one T cell receptor (beta chain). Its cognate antigen is unknown. Once RNA had been extracted, it was reverse transcribed into cDNA to act as the sequencing template. Sequenced by immunoSEQ multiplex PCR; TCRdb stores in-frame clones only, minus some. There are 200,000 to 250,000 clones in the sample; approximately 52% occur only once, and 0.45% lies in the top ten. This sample is drawn from a study of CD8+ T cells in alopecia areata. Turning to the study itself: Twice daily, treated patients received 5 to 10 mg of oral tofacitinib. After 6 to 18 months of tofacitinib, follow-up continued 6 months off drug. Findings of the study overall: Higher clonality than in normal scalp was seen in lesional scalp, especially alopecia totalis/universalis.

Germline V gene data show CDR1 as KGHSH and CDR2 as LQKENI. This CDR3 spans 14 amino acids. V was pared by 6 bases and J by 5 bases, with 16 bases between. The material was CD4+ T cells sorted from blood, obtained at week 0. The V call is TRBV18, the J call TRBJ2-5; D gene unclear. The receptor was isolated from a human donor with alopecia areata. The CDR3 protein is CASSAGRSPETQYF. The CDR3 DNA reads TGTGCCAGCTCTGCTGGGCGGTCTCCCGAGACCCAGTACTTC. Combining the CDR3 with reference TRBV18 and TRBJ2-5 gives the whole variable domain NAGVMQNPRHLVRRRGQEARLRCSPMKGHSHVYWYRQLPEEGLKFMVYLQKENIIDESGMPKERFSAEFPKEGPSILRIQQVVRGDSAAYFCASSAGRSPETQYFGPGTRLLVL.